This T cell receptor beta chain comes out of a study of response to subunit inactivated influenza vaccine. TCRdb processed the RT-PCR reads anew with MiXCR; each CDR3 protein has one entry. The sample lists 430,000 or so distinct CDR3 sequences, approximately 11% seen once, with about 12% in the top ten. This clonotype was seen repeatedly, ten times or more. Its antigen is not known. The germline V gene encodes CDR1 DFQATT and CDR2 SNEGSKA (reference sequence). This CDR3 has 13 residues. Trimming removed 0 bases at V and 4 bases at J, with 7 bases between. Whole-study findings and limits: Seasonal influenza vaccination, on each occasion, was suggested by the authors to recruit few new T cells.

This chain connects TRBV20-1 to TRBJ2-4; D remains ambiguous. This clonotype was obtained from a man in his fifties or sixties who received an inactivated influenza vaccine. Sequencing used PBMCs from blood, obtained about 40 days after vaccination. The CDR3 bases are TGCAGTGCTAGAGATCCTCAGAAAAACATTCAGTACTTC. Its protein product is CSARDPQKNIQYF.